A selection of T cell receptor beta chains follows, all from one sample in a study of blood T cell repertoires in COVID-19. Method: immunoSEQ multiplex PCR; TCRdb's copy keeps in-frame clones and lacks some. The repertoire holds 100,000 or so clones, with roughly nine tenths as singletons. The sequenced material came from peripheral blood. These receptors were taken from a man in his fifties or sixties with acute or convalescent COVID-19. CDR3s leave out the opening cysteine and the closing phenylalanine or tryptophan.

v_call: TRBV19; j_call: TRBJ1-1; cdr3_aa: GTGVISGTEAF
v_call: TRBV27; j_call: TRBJ1-1; cdr3_aa: ASSLLWAGDNTEAF
v_call: TRBV4-1; j_call: TRBJ1-6; cdr3_aa: ASSQGWGDSSYNSPLH
v_call: TRBV19; j_call: TRBJ2-4; cdr3_aa: ASSNAAGEAKNIQY
v_call: TRBV2; j_call: TRBJ1-4; cdr3_aa: ASKRDRGLGEKLF
v_call: TRBV24-1; j_call: TRBJ2-5; cdr3_aa: ATSEAGTGLQETQY
v_call: TRBV12-3/TRBV12-4; j_call: TRBJ1-1; cdr3_aa: ASSLKAAGKAF
v_call: TRBV15; j_call: TRBJ2-1; cdr3_aa: APQRVGLLEQF
v_call: TRBV10-3; j_call: TRBJ2-7; cdr3_aa: ATGGTYEQY
v_call: TRBV18; j_call: TRBJ1-5; cdr3_aa: ASSSKSGLGPQPQH
v_call: TRBV19; j_call: TRBJ1-1; cdr3_aa: ASSRQGTEAF
v_call: TRBV5-1; j_call: TRBJ2-6; cdr3_aa: ASSPTGFGANVLT